The 21 T cell receptor beta chains below were found in one sample sequenced in a study of blood T cells in healthy people across ages. The authors ran a second PCR of about 7 to 11 cycles using a sample-barcoded 5' primer and a J-beta primer mix. Each CDR3 protein gets one entry after TCRdb re-called the 5' RACE reads with MiXCR. The sample contains some 640,000 distinct CDR3 sequences, less than 35% of which appear only once. Sequenced material: blood. The receptors were sampled from a woman aged 80 or older in good health.

The chain carries TRBV6-6 and TRBJ2-1; perhaps TRBD2 as D (5 bases). CDR1 MNHNY and CDR2 SVGAGI come from the germline V gene (reference sequence). The CDR3 has 15 amino acids. Deletions cut 7 bases from V and 5 bases from J, with 18 bases between. The CDR3 bases are TGTGCCAGCACCCTAAGCGGTGGTGCCCACAATGAGCAGTTCTTC. Amino acids: CASTLSGGAHNEQFF.

This clonotype has a count of ten or more. The chain is built from TRBV7-2 and TRBJ1-1, with TRBD1 matching 8 bases. Per the germline V gene, CDR1 is SGHTA and CDR2 is FQGNSA. The J segment lost 4 bases and the V segment lost 1 base, leaving 8 bases of the junction unmatched. CDR3 size: 16 residues. The CDR3 sequence is CASSLVPGGAGTEAFF. As DNA, the CDR3 is TGTGCCAGCAGCTTAGTTCCAGGGGGCGCGGGCACTGAAGCTTTCTTT.

Only one count was recorded for this clonotype. A read error may explain this, as a much larger clone is one base away. The chain is built from TRBV12-3 or TRBV12-4 and TRBJ2-7, with D perhaps TRBD2 (6 bases). V shed 7 bases and J shed 10 bases, with 20 bases lying between them. This CDR3 has 13 residues. This CDR3 is CASTEKPGEIQYF. DNA of the CDR3: TGTGCCAGCACCGAAAAACCGGGGGAGATCCAGTACTTC.

This clonotype was detected many times. This chain uses TRBV20-1 with TRBJ2-3, with D hard to call. The CDR3 length is 12 residues. The germline V gene has CDR1 DFQATT and CDR2 SNEGSKA (reference sequence). The V gene lost 0 bases and the J gene lost 5 bases, with 6 bases spanning the gap. CDR3 residues: CSARDIGDTQYF. The CDR3 bases are TGCAGTGCTAGAGATATCGGAGATACGCAGTATTTT.

There are many counts of this clonotype. The chain recombines TRBV12-3 or TRBV12-4 with TRBJ2-1; D is tentatively TRBD1 or TRBD2 (6 bases each). CDR3 size: 14 residues. Trimming shortened V by 7 bases and J by 2 bases, and 12 bases separated the two germline ends. The CDR3 sequence is CASTPRGPYNEQFF. The CDR3 nucleotides are TGTGCCAGCACCCCACGGGGGCCCTACAATGAGCAGTTCTTC.

V and J are TRBV3-1 and TRBJ2-3, with a possible D match to TRBD2 (6 bases). Germline V lookup: CDR1 LGHDT, CDR2 YNNKEL (reference sequence). The CDR3 has 14 amino acids. V lost 10 bases, J lost 2 bases, and 16 bases lay in between. CDR3 bases: TGTGCCACCGCCCGTAGCGGACCCACAGATACGCAGTATTTT. Residues: CATARSGPTDTQYF.

This clonotype has just a few counts. This chain links TRBV28 with TRBJ2-7; 13 bases are a match to TRBD2. This CDR3 is 17 amino acids long. CDR1 and CDR2 from the germline V gene are MDHEN and SYDVKM. V lost 2 bases and J lost 7; bases outside the gene matches: 11. This chain's CDR3 is CASSLGGLAGRYNEQYF. In DNA, the CDR3 is TGTGCCAGCAGTTTAGGGGGACTAGCGGGGCGTTACAATGAGCAGTACTTC.

Only a few counts were recorded for this clonotype. The chain links TRBV6-1 to TRBJ1-2, with unresolved D. Looked up from germline, CDR1 is MNHNS and CDR2 is SASEGT. V was pared by 8 bases and J by 2 bases, with 12 bases between. The CDR3 runs 13 residues. The CDR3 DNA is TGTGCCAGCGGGGTAGGGAAGAACTATGGCTACACCTTC. Its protein is CASGVGKNYGYTF.

In this sample, this clonotype turned up many times. V usage is TRBV20-1 and J usage is TRBJ2-3; 11 positions match TRBD2. There are 18 residues in the CDR3. J gave up 0 bases and V 0 bases, and 8 bases lay outside the gene matches. CDR1 is DFQATT, CDR2 SNEGSKA, per germline (reference sequence). The CDR3 region has the DNA TGCAGTGCTAGAGATAACTCGCTAGCGGGGGGAAGCACAGATACGCAGTATTTT. This gives the protein CSARDNSLAGGSTDTQYF.

This clonotype was observed many times. The chain recombines TRBV20-1 with TRBJ1-2, with 9 bases lining up with TRBD1. CDR3 length: 19 amino acids. The V gene end was trimmed by 0 bases and the J gene end by 4 bases; junction bases not matched to a gene: 18. Germline CDR1 is DFQATT and CDR2 is SNEGSKA (reference sequence). CDR3 in DNA: TGCAGTGCTAGAGACCCCCGGACAGGGGCGCGGGCAGGGTTCTATGGCTACACCTTC. Its protein is CSARDPRTGARAGFYGYTF.

This chain uses TRBV7-2 with TRBJ2-7; TRBD2 aligns across 9 bases. V lost 1 base to trimming and J lost 1 base; unmatched junction nucleotides: 5. Per the germline V gene, CDR1 is SGHTA and CDR2 is FQGNSA. The CDR3 has 16 residues. CDR3 in DNA: TGTGCCAGCAGCTTAGGAGCGGGGGGTTTATCCTACGAGCAGTACTTC. Protein: CASSLGAGGLSYEQYF. Using reference TRBV7-2 and TRBJ2-7 for the parts outside the CDR3, the full variable domain is GAGVSQSPSNKVTEKGKDVELRCDPISGHTALYWYRQSLGQGLEFLIYFQGNSAPDKSGLPSDRFSAERTGGSVSTLTIQRTQQEDSAVYLCASSLGAGGLSYEQYFGPGTRLTVT.

The chain joins TRBV5-1 to TRBJ2-3; D gene unclear. Germline V gene data show CDR1 as SGHRS and CDR2 as YFSETQ. The V and J ends lost 0 bases and 2 bases respectively, with 10 bases between them. CDR3 length equals 15 residues. The CDR3 DNA is TGCGCCAGCAGCTTGGCCCCGGTCAACACAGATACGCAGTATTTT. Translating gives CASSLAPVNTDTQYF.

The rearrangement joins TRBV28 to TRBJ1-5, with D perhaps TRBD1 (6 bases). Germline V gene sequence: CDR1 MDHEN, CDR2 SYDVKM. The CDR3 sequence is 14 residues long. Trimming took off 7 bases at V and 6 bases at J, with 16 bases between the two ends. For the CDR3, the DNA is TGTGCCAGCACCGGCCGGGACATAGGTCAGCCCCAGCATTTT. Its translation is CASTGRDIGQPQHF.

Worth noting for this clonotype: The CDR3 carries no conserved terminal phenylalanine or tryptophan, so it likely arises from a read error. Because the CDR3's place on the DNA is in doubt, the DNA is left out and the CDR3 is given as listed by TCRdb. The chain couples TRBV7-2 to TRBJ2-7; TRBD2 was called by the table and not checked on the DNA. The CDR3 extends over 17 residues, inclusive of both ends. Looked up from germline, CDR1 is SGHTA and CDR2 is FQGNSA. CDR3 sequence reads: CASSKLPTLGPLVRAVL.

There are many counts of this clonotype. CDR3 amino acids: CASSFTSGGVPYEQYF. The DNA of the CDR3 is TGTGCCAGCAGCTTTACTAGCGGGGGGGTCCCCTACGAGCAGTACTTC. The chain uses TRBV27 and TRBJ2-7, with 13 positions matching TRBD2. The germline CDR1 and CDR2 sequences are MNHEY and SMNVEV (reference sequence). CDR3 length equals 16 residues. V was pared by 6 bases and J by 2 bases, with 7 bases of the junction left unmatched.

This clonotype was observed many times. This chain uses TRBV5-6 with TRBJ2-7; no clear D. V shed 2 bases and J shed 5 bases, with 8 bases lying between them. Germline-derived CDR1 and CDR2 are SGHDT and YYEEEE. This CDR3 comprises 12 residues. CDR3: CASSFQPHEQYF. In nucleotides, the CDR3 is TGTGCCAGCAGCTTTCAGCCGCACGAGCAGTACTTC.

Notes on this clonotype: Given a much more abundant clone one base away, this may be a read error. The chain is built from TRBV29-1 and TRBJ2-1, with 7 positions matching TRBD1. The end of the DNA aligns better with TRBJ2-7, so the J call may be wrong. CDR1 is SQVTM and CDR2 is ANQGSEA in the germline V gene. The CDR3 length is 17 residues. The CDR3 here is CSVEIFGTELAYNEQYF. DNA for the CDR3: TGCAGCGTTGAAATTTTTGGGACAGAGTTAGCCTACAATGAGCAGTACTTC.

Note on this clonotype: It may be a read error: a sequence one base away is much more abundant. The rearrangement uses TRBV27 and TRBJ2-7, with TRBD1 matching 7 bases. Germline V lookup: CDR1 MNHEY, CDR2 SMNVEV (reference sequence). The V segment lost 5 bases and the J segment 10 bases; nucleotides outside the gene matches: 17. The CDR3 is 15 residues long. Here the CDR3 reads CASSPPPTGQEAQYF. CDR3 coding DNA: TGTGCCAGCAGTCCTCCTCCGACAGGGCAAGAGGCCCAGTACTTC.

The chain joins TRBV7-6 to TRBJ2-4; the match to TRBD1 covers 11 bases. Germline V gene data show CDR1 as SGHVS and CDR2 as FNYEAQ. The J segment lost 0 bases and the V segment lost 5 bases, leaving 9 bases of the junction unmatched. The CDR3 extends over 18 amino acids. CDR3 sequence (DNA): TGTGCCAGCAGCCCCCGACCGGGACAGGGGGTAGCCAAAAACATTCAGTACTTC. This sequence encodes CASSPRPGQGVAKNIQYF. Full variable domain (remainder filled in from reference TRBV7-6 and TRBJ2-4): GAGVSQSPRYKVTKRGQDVALRCDPISGHVSLYWYRQALGQGPEFLTYFNYEAQQDKSGLPNDRFSAERPEGSISTLTIQRTEQRDSAMYRCASSPRPGQGVAKNIQYFGAGTRLSVL.

This clonotype was seen at least ten times. V is TRBV10-3 and J is TRBJ1-2, with TRBD1 matching over 10 bases. CDR3 length: 14 amino acids. CDR1 is ENHRY, CDR2 SYGVKD, per germline. V was clipped by 7 bases and J by 7 bases; unmatched bases: 9. The CDR3 sequence: CAITPGRDRGGYTF. In DNA form, the CDR3 reads TGTGCCATCACCCCAGGGAGGGACAGGGGTGGCTACACCTTC.

V is TRBV11-2 and J is TRBJ2-3; D perhaps matches TRBD1 (6 bases). Germline V gene lookup returns CDR1 SGHAT and CDR2 FQNNGV. The CDR3 runs 14 residues. V lost 5 bases and J 11 bases, leaving 20 bases between the germline ends. The CDR3 sequence: CASSRTDTQYGQYF. In DNA, the CDR3 is TGTGCCAGCAGCAGGACAGATACTCAATACGGGCAGTATTTT.